This TCR beta chain appears in the sequencing data of a study of T cell responses to AZD1222 COVID-19 vaccine. The protocol was immunoSEQ multiplex PCR, while the TCRdb copy is restricted to in-frame clones and leaves out a portion. This table has 95,000 to 110,000 clones, about 89% appearing once. The germline V gene has CDR1 MDHEN and CDR2 SYDVKM. The CDR3 contains 16 residues. J was trimmed by 4 bases and V by 7 bases; bases with no gene match: 11. As for this clone: The antigen remains undetermined.

Overall study results and limits: Researchers took repertoire samples only after the peak T cell response had come. An increase in Spike-specific TCR breadth and depth was observed after two AZD1222 doses.

Sequencing was performed on peripheral blood, taken 28 days after the second AZD1222 dose. The receptor comes from an adult who received the AZD1222 COVID-19 vaccine. The rearrangement uses TRBV28 and TRBJ2-3; 10 nucleotides line up with TRBD2. The DNA of the CDR3 is TGTGCCAGCACCCCTAGCGGGGGTAAATGGGCAGATACGCAGTATTTT. This translates into CASTPSGGKWADTQYF.